This section outlines one TCR beta chain sequence together with its context. The data were obtained in a study of control samples from healthy donors and cancer patients. CDR3 length: 17 amino acids. Germline V gene data show CDR1 as LNHDA and CDR2 as SQIVND (reference sequence). V was clipped by 9 bases and J by 6 bases; unmatched bases: 20. Sequencing used immunoSEQ multiplex PCR; TCRdb keeps in-frame clones, though not all of them. The data show more than 95,000 clones, around 92% seen once. The TCR was taken from a man of 80 years or more with head and neck cancer. Sequenced input: PBMCs. V and J are TRBV19 and TRBJ1-5, with 7 positions matching TRBD1. The CDR3 loop reads CARPNTDHRGGGQPQHF. In nucleotides, the CDR3 is TGTGCCAGGCCTAATACCGATCACAGGGGTGGCGGTCAGCCCCAGCATTTT. The entire variable domain, with the rest obtained from reference TRBV19 and TRBJ1-5, is as follows: DGGITQSPKYLFRKEGQNVTLSCEQNLNHDAMYWYRQDPGQGLRLIYYSQIVNDFQKGDIAEGYSVSREKKESFPLTVTSAQKNPTAFYLCARPNTDHRGGGQPQHFGDGTRLSIL.